The 30 T cell receptor beta chains in this list originate from one sample, sequenced in a study of T cells in Graves' hyperthyroidism and ophthalmopathy. There were TCR beta CDR3 regions amplified from RNA transcripts. The study used the HTBI primer set for a first-round RT-PCR of the TCR CDR3. TCRdb reprocessed the multiplex PCR reads with MiXCR, giving one entry per CDR3 protein. The sample consists of 300,000 to 400,000 distinct CDR3 sequences, 15% to 20% of them appearing once. The sequenced sample consisted of blood. These receptors were taken from a woman aged 45-60 years with Graves' hyperthyroidism.

This clonotype has only a few counts. One base away lies a much larger clone, so this may be a sequencing read error. The V and J genes are TRBV2 and TRBJ2-1, with D perhaps being TRBD1 or TRBD2 (5 bases each). V gave up 8 bases and J gave up 5 bases, with 16 bases separating them. The CDR3 covers 14 residues. Germline V gene data show CDR1 as SNHLY and CDR2 as FYNNEI. CDR3 protein: CASRAAGTNNEQFF. The CDR3 DNA is TGTGCCAGCCGGGCAGCAGGGACGAACAATGAGCAGTTCTTC.

A few counts support this clonotype. The chain links TRBV29-1 to TRBJ2-1, with D possibly TRBD2 on 6 matching bases. The CDR3 sequence is 13 residues long. V shed 5 bases and J shed 8 bases, with 16 bases lying between them. The germline CDR1 and CDR2 sequences are SQVTM and ANQGSEA. CDR3 in amino acids: CSVHPPGRDEQFF. The CDR3 nucleotides are TGCAGCGTTCATCCCCCCGGGAGAGATGAGCAGTTCTTC.

The chain combines TRBV4-1 with TRBJ2-1; the match to TRBD2 covers 7 bases. The CDR3 runs 15 residues. V lost 4 bases and J lost 7; bases outside the gene matches: 10. Germline V gene sequence: CDR1 MGHRA, CDR2 YSYEKL. CDR3 DNA sequence: TGCGCCAGCAGCCTCTCGGGGGGAGGTCGGAATGAGCAGTTCTTC. This gives the protein CASSLSGGGRNEQFF.

At least ten counts were recorded for this clonotype. V is TRBV15 and J is TRBJ1-5; D is perhaps TRBD1 (6 bases). The V gene's germline CDR1 is LNHNV and CDR2 YYDKDF (reference sequence). This CDR3 is 14 amino acids long. V was cut by 5 bases and J by 5 bases, with 13 bases left in between. The CDR3 region is CATSGGGTDQPQHF. The CDR3 DNA sequence: TGTGCCACCAGCGGAGGGGGGACCGATCAGCCCCAGCATTTT.

This clonotype was seen ten or more times. The chain carries TRBV18 and TRBJ2-3, with D perhaps matching TRBD1 (6 bases). The V and J ends lost 3 bases and 2 bases respectively, with 12 bases between them. The CDR3 is 15 amino acids. Germline values: CDR1 KGHSH, CDR2 LQKENI. CDR3 DNA: TGTGCCAGCTCACCCCTTGGGGACAACACAGATACGCAGTATTTT. Protein: CASSPLGDNTDTQYF.

The chain is built from TRBV7-8 and TRBJ2-2; 10 nucleotides match TRBD1. CDR3 length equals 16 residues. Germline V CDR1 and CDR2: SGHVS, FQNEAQ. V shed 4 bases and J 7 bases; nucleotides not matched to a gene: 9. The CDR3, as DNA: TGTGCCAGCAGCTCCGGGACAGGGGTGGAGGACGGGGAGCTGTTTTTT. Its protein is CASSSGTGVEDGELFF.

This clonotype occurred a few times. The chain joins TRBV20-1 to TRBJ1-4; D ambiguous. The germline V and J ends were trimmed by 6 bases and 3 bases, with 5 bases remaining between them. The CDR3 has 11 residues. Per the germline V gene, CDR1 is DFQATT and CDR2 is SNEGSKA (reference sequence). CDR3 protein: CSAGPNEKLFF. In DNA form, the CDR3 reads TGCAGTGCGGGTCCTAATGAAAAACTGTTTTTT.

This clonotype was seen only once. The genes are TRBV20-1 and TRBJ2-7; a possible D gene is TRBD2 (6 bases). Germline CDR1 and CDR2: DFQATT and SNEGSKA (reference sequence). V lost 6 bases to trimming and J lost 0 bases, with 21 bases between them. This CDR3 spans 16 amino acids. The CDR3 DNA is TGCAGTGCAACGCCGGGACTCCCCATTAACTCCTACGAGCAGTACTTC. Encoded protein: CSATPGLPINSYEQYF.

This clonotype was counted at least ten times. The genes are TRBV6-1 and TRBJ1-1; no definite D call. Germline V gives CDR1 MNHNS, CDR2 SASEGT. The V end was cut by 5 bases, the J end by 1 base, with 23 bases between. This CDR3 is 18 amino acids long. The CDR3 is CASSHSGSRLEKNTEAFF. The CDR3, as DNA: TGTGCCAGCAGTCATTCGGGCAGCCGCTTGGAGAAGAACACTGAAGCTTTCTTT.

The chain joins TRBV5-1 to TRBJ2-3, with a tentative D call TRBD1 (5 bases). The germline CDR1 and CDR2 sequences are SGHRS and YFSETQ. The CDR3 is made up of 21 amino acids. With 0 bases removed from V and 4 bases from J, the gap between germline ends came to 30 bases. The CDR3 spells CASSLVRQGFPSRFGADTQYF. The CDR3 DNA reads TGCGCCAGCAGCTTGGTCCGCCAGGGATTCCCCTCACGATTCGGTGCAGATACGCAGTATTTT.

This chain joins TRBV7-9 and TRBJ1-3; D is ambiguous. Trimming left V 4 bases short and J 2 bases short, with 9 bases between. The germline CDR1 and CDR2 sequences are SEHNR and FQNEAQ (reference sequence). The length of the CDR3 is 14 residues. CDR3: CASSSPTAGNTIYF. The CDR3 nucleotides read TGTGCCAGCAGCTCACCCACCGCTGGAAACACCATATATTTT. The entire variable domain, with the rest obtained from reference TRBV7-9 and TRBJ1-3, is as follows: DTGVSQNPRHKITKRGQNVTFRCDPISEHNRLYWYRQTLGQGPEFLTYFQNEAQLEKSRLLSDRFSAERPKGSFSTLEIQRTEQGDSAMYLCASSSPTAGNTIYFGEGSWLTVV.

The chain is built from TRBV7-2 and TRBJ1-2; 8 nucleotides line up with TRBD1. The CDR3 is 13 residues long. J was trimmed by 8 bases and V by 4 bases; bases with no gene match: 6. Germline CDR1 and CDR2: SGHTA and FQGNSA. CDR3 sequence reads: CASSYGQGRGYTF. The CDR3 DNA reads TGTGCCAGCAGCTACGGACAGGGTCGAGGCTACACCTTC.

The chain is built from TRBV14 and TRBJ2-7, with 8 bases fitting TRBD2. The CDR3 extends over 14 amino acids. CDR1 and CDR2 from the germline V gene are SGHDN and FVKESK. V trimming: 6 bases; J trimming: 5 bases; junction bases outside the gene matches: 9. The CDR3 DNA is TGTGCCAGCAGGGGAACGGGAGGGCCTCACGAGCAGTACTTC. Translation gives CASRGTGGPHEQYF.

This clonotype was found once. This chain uses TRBV10-2 with TRBJ1-1, with D maybe TRBD1 (6 bases). Germline V lookup: CDR1 WSHSY, CDR2 SAAADI. V was trimmed by 6 bases and J by 2 bases, leaving 16 bases between them. The CDR3 is made up of 15 amino acids. The CDR3 sequence: CASRPPEGGNTEAFF. The CDR3, as DNA: TGCGCCAGCAGACCCCCGGAGGGGGGAAACACTGAAGCTTTCTTT.

J is TRBJ1-1 and V is TRBV4-1; weak D call: TRBD1 (5 bases). V was cut by 0 bases and J by 7 bases, with 18 bases left in between. Germline CDR1 MGHRA, CDR2 YSYEKL. CDR3 length equals 16 residues. The CDR3 DNA reads TGCGCCAGCAGCCAAGATTCTACAGACAGAAAGTATGAAGCTTTCTTT. Amino acids: CASSQDSTDRKYEAFF.

This CDR3 reads CASSQGRSRGLAGGPDEQFF. The CDR3 DNA follows: TGTGCCAGCAGCCAAGGAAGGAGCAGGGGACTAGCGGGAGGTCCGGATGAGCAGTTCTTC. The chain carries TRBV3-1 and TRBJ2-1; 15 bases map to TRBD2. Trimming took 1 base from V and 8 from J; bases not matched to a gene: 15. The CDR3 loop spans 20 amino acids. The germline gives CDR1 LGHDT, CDR2 YNNKEL (reference sequence).

This sequence joins TRBV2 and TRBJ1-1; no firm D call. This CDR3 is built from 12 residues. Trimming left V 4 bases short and J 4 bases short, with 7 bases between. Germline CDR1 reads SNHLY; CDR2 reads FYNNEI. CDR3: CASSVGSTEAFF. The DNA of the CDR3 is TGTGCCAGCAGTGTGGGATCCACTGAAGCTTTCTTT.

The chain has TRBV20-1 and TRBJ2-2; 7 bases match TRBD1. The V gene end was trimmed by 5 bases and the J gene end by 6 bases; junction bases not matched to a gene: 9. The CDR3 is 14 amino acids. The V gene's germline CDR1 is DFQATT and CDR2 SNEGSKA (reference sequence). The CDR3 region has the DNA TGCAGTGCTCACAGGGGAAATAGCCCCGGGGAGCTGTTTTTT. Translated, it gives CSAHRGNSPGELFF.

The chain joins TRBV29-1 to TRBJ2-1; unclear D gene. Germline values: CDR1 SQVTM, CDR2 ANQGSEA. V was cut by 2 bases and J by 7 bases, with 6 bases left in between. This CDR3 is built from 11 residues. The CDR3 DNA reads as TGCAGCGTTGAAAACTCTAATGAGCAGTTCTTC. This encodes CSVENSNEQFF.

Many counts were recorded for this clonotype. This sequence joins TRBV6-6 and TRBJ1-1, with a possible D match to TRBD1 (5 bases). The CDR3 extends over 16 amino acids. The germline V gene encodes CDR1 MNHNY and CDR2 SVGAGI (reference sequence). Deletions cut 0 bases from V and 3 bases from J, with 14 bases between. CDR3 protein: CASSYSRRGGDTEAFF. The CDR3 DNA reads as TGTGCCAGCAGTTACTCACGTCGGGGGGGGGACACTGAAGCTTTCTTT.

This chain connects TRBV24-1 to TRBJ2-3; 8 bases line up with TRBD2. The CDR3 spans 16 residues. V lost 1 base and J lost 3; bases outside the gene matches: 5. The V gene's germline CDR1 is KGHDR and CDR2 SFDVKD. The CDR3 spells CATSDFTGGATDTQYF. The CDR3 nucleotides read TGTGCCACCAGTGATTTCACCGGGGGGGCGACAGATACGCAGTATTTT.

DNA of the CDR3: TGTGCCAGCAGCCCCCCTCTGAAAAGACTCTCTGGGGCCAACGTCCTGACTTTC. It encodes CASSPPLKRLSGANVLTF. This chain links TRBV11-2 with TRBJ2-6; D is unclear. The CDR3 has 18 amino acids. Germline V gives CDR1 SGHAT, CDR2 FQNNGV. The ends were cut back, 5 bases at V and 0 bases at J, with 17 bases in the middle.

This clonotype was observed a handful of times. This sequence joins TRBV20-1 and TRBJ1-1, with D unresolved. This CDR3 is 17 amino acids long. From germline, CDR1 is DFQATT and CDR2 SNEGSKA (reference sequence). CDR3 DNA: TGCAGCCCGGGTCTAGCCCACTTTCCGGTCCAGAACACTGAAGCTTTCTTT. Encoded protein: CSPGLAHFPVQNTEAFF.

This clonotype was seen a few times. The V gene is TRBV6-2 or TRBV6-3, the J gene TRBJ2-3; no clear D gene. CDR3 size: 14 residues. V dropped 2 bases and J dropped 2 bases, with 8 bases sitting between them. Per the germline V gene, CDR1 is MNHEY and CDR2 is SVGEGT. The CDR3: CASSYVQNTDTQYF. The CDR3 bases are TGTGCCAGCAGTTACGTTCAGAACACAGATACGCAGTATTTT.

A few counts support this clonotype. The chain recombines TRBV24-1 with TRBJ2-1, with no clear D. Trimming removed 0 bases from V and 6 bases from J, with 11 bases in between. Germline V CDR1 and CDR2: KGHDR, SFDVKD. CDR3 size: 15 residues. The CDR3 DNA reads TGTGCCACCAGTGATTTGGACGGAACCCTCAATGAGCAGTTCTTC. This codes for CATSDLDGTLNEQFF.

The V and J genes are TRBV6-1 and TRBJ1-1; no reliable D call. V lost 6 bases and J 1 base, leaving 9 bases between the germline ends. CDR1 and CDR2 (germline): MNHNS, SASEGT. This CDR3 comprises 13 residues. CDR3 residues: CASSHDKNTEAFF. Written as DNA, the CDR3 is TGTGCCAGCAGCCATGACAAGAACACTGAAGCTTTCTTT.

At least ten counts were recorded for this clonotype. The chain carries TRBV6-2 or TRBV6-3 and TRBJ1-5; no clear D. The CDR3 sequence is 14 residues long. The germline V and J ends were trimmed by 6 bases and 2 bases, with 11 bases remaining between them. CDR1 MNHEY and CDR2 SVGEGT come from the germline V gene. CDR3 sequence reads: CASSIYTGNQPQHF. In DNA form, the CDR3 reads TGTGCCAGCAGCATATACACGGGCAATCAGCCCCAGCATTTT.

This clonotype showed up many times. In DNA form, the CDR3 reads TGTGCCAGCAGCCCGAAGACTAGCGGGGGGACCCAGTACTTC. Its translation: CASSPKTSGGTQYF. The rearrangement links TRBV11-2 to TRBJ2-5; 12 bases agree with TRBD2. This CDR3 is 14 amino acids long. V shed 5 bases, J shed 7 bases, and the junction held 5 bases outside the gene matches. Germline V lookup: CDR1 SGHAT, CDR2 FQNNGV.

The chain combines TRBV4-1 with TRBJ2-7; D may be TRBD1 (6 bases). The CDR3 extends over 15 amino acids. Trimming shortened V by 1 base and J by 2 bases, and 12 bases separated the two germline ends. Germline V gene lookup returns CDR1 MGHRA and CDR2 YSYEKL. CDR3 protein: CASSQGHRVPYEQYF. The CDR3 DNA reads as TGCGCCAGCAGCCAAGGGCACAGGGTCCCCTACGAGCAGTACTTC.

This clonotype was observed at least ten times. The chain links TRBV7-2 to TRBJ2-1, with D perhaps given as TRBD1 or TRBD2 (5 bases each). With 8 bases removed from V and 6 bases from J, the gap between germline ends came to 20 bases. The CDR3 has 15 amino acids. CDR1 and CDR2 from the germline V gene are SGHTA and FQGNSA. The CDR3 DNA reads TGTGCCAGCCGCCTGGCGTGGGGGAAAGGCAATGAGCAGTTCTTC. Residues: CASRLAWGKGNEQFF.